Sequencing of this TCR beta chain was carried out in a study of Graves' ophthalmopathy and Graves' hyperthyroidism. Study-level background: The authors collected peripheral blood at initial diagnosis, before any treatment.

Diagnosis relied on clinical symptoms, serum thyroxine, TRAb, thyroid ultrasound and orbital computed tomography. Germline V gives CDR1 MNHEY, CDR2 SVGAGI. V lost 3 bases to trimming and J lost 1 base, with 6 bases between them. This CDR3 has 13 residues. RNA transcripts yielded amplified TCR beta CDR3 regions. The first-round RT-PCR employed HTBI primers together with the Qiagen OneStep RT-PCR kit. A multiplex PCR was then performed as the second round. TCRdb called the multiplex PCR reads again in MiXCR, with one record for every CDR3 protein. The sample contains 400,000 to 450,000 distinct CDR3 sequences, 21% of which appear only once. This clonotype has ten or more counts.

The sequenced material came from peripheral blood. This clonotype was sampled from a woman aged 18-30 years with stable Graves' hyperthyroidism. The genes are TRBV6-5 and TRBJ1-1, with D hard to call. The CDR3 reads CASSYSWNTEAFF. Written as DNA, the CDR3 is TGTGCCAGCAGTTATTCCTGGAACACTGAAGCTTTCTTT.